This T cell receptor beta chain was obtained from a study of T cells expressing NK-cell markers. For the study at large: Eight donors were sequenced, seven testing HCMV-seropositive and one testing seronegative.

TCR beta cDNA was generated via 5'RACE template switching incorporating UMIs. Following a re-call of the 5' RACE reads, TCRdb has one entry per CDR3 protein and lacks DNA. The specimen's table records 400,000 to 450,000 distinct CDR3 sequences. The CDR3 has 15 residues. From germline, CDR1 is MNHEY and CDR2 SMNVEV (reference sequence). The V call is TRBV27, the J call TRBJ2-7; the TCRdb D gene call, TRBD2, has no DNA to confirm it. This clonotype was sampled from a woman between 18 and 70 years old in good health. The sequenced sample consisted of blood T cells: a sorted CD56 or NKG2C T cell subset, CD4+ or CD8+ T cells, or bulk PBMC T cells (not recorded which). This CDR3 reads CASSSGLAESYEQYF.